Listed below are T cell receptor beta chains from one sample, sequenced in a study of OX40 agonist ivuxolimab in advanced cancers. The method was immunoSEQ multiplex PCR; TCRdb's version includes in-frame clones alone and lacks a portion of them. The sample lists about 80,000 clones, 85% to 95% seen once, with about 0.32% in the top ten. The starting material was CD4+ or CD8+ T cells sorted from blood, obtained in a trial of the OX40 agonist ivuxolimab. These receptors originate from an adult with an advanced solid tumor such as melanoma, head and neck, liver or kidney cancer. The CDR3 runs from the conserved cysteine through the conserved F or W. D genes are given only for firm matches. Some rows have no size entry. The others give once, few or many, or a class for an expanded clone.

V	J	D	size	DNA	CDR3
TRBV7-2	TRBJ2-5	.	.	TGTGCCAGCAGCCGGACTGCCCAAGAGACCCAGTACTTC	CASSRTAQETQYF
TRBV5-4	TRBJ2-1	.	.	TGTGCCAGCAACCCGGTTGGGATGAGTCAGTTCTTC	CASNPVGMSQFF
TRBV2	TRBJ2-2	TRBD1	.	TGTGCCAGCAGTAGGGACAGGGTAACAGTCGACGGGGAGCTGTTTTTT	CASSRDRVTVDGELFF
TRBV7-8	TRBJ1-3	.	.	TGTGCCGTGCACAACAGCGCCTTCTCTGGAAACACCATATATTTT	CAVHNSAFSGNTIYF
TRBV7-2	TRBJ1-5	TRBD1	.	TGTGCCAGCAGCCCCGGGACAGCTACCAATCAGCCCCAGCATTTT	CASSPGTATNQPQHF
TRBV6-5	TRBJ2-1	TRBD1	.	TGTGCCAGCCCAAAGGGACAGCTCGACTACAATGAGCAGTTCTTC	CASPKGQLDYNEQFF
TRBV7-2	TRBJ1-6	.	.	TGTGCCAGCAGCTTAAAGGGGGTTGGCTATAATTCACCCCTCCACTTT	CASSLKGVGYNSPLHF
TRBV27	TRBJ2-5	.	.	TGTGCCAGCAGTCCCCGCAGGGGCCAAGTCGTAGGGGAGACCCAGTACTTC	CASSPRRGQVVGETQYF
TRBV27	TRBJ2-7	.	.	TGTGCCAGCACCATTAGGACGGATAGCTCCTACGAGCAGTACTTC	CASTIRTDSSYEQYF
TRBV28	TRBJ2-7	.	.	TGTGCCAGCAGCAGCCCCATAAGCTCCTACGAGCAGTACTTC	CASSSPISSYEQYF
TRBV18	TRBJ2-7	TRBD2	.	TGTGCCAGCTCACCACCGGGGAGGGGAGGGGACGAGCAGTACTTC	CASSPPGRGGDEQYF
TRBV18	TRBJ1-5	TRBD1	.	TGTGCCAGCTCACGGGACAGAAACAATCAGCCCCAGCATTTT	CASSRDRNNQPQHF
TRBV5-1	TRBJ2-6	.	once	TGCGCCAGCAGCATGGCGGCGGGAATCTCTGGGGCCAACGTCCTGACTTTC	CASSMAAGISGANVLTF
TRBV7-6	TRBJ2-1	.	.	TGTGCCAGCAGCTTAGCAGGGGTCAATGAGCAGTTCTTC	CASSLAGVNEQFF
TRBV19	TRBJ1-5	.	.	TGTGCCAGTAGTCAGGGGCTGAGTGGCAATCAGCCCCAGCATTTT	CASSQGLSGNQPQHF
TRBV19	TRBJ2-5	.	.	TGTGCCAGTAGTAAACGAATCGGCCAAGAGACCCAGTACTTC	CASSKRIGQETQYF
TRBV7-2	TRBJ2-5	TRBD2	.	TGTGCCAGCAGCTGGAGGGCGGGACTAGCGGGAGGGGAGACCCAGTACTTC	CASSWRAGLAGGETQYF
TRBV28	TRBJ1-5	TRBD1	.	TGTGCCAGCAGTCCCACGGGACAGGGGGATAATCAGCCCCAGCATTTT	CASSPTGQGDNQPQHF
TRBV28	TRBJ2-2	.	.	TGTGCCAGCAGTTTGGCGGTCCCCGGGGAGCTGTTTTTT	CASSLAVPGELFF
TRBV28	TRBJ2-3	TRBD2	.	TGTGCCAGCAGTACCCTAGCGGGGGTGGCCACAGATACGCAGTATTTT	CASSTLAGVATDTQYF
TRBV5-1	TRBJ2-3	TRBD2	.	TGCGCCAGCAGCGCGAGGACTAGCGGGGGGGCAGGTTATACGCAGTATTTT	CASSARTSGGAGYTQYF
TRBV10-2	TRBJ1-4	TRBD1	.	TGCGCCAGCAGTGAAGGGGGCGGGGAAAAACTGTTTTTT	CASSEGGGEKLFF
TRBV27	TRBJ2-1	.	.	TGTGCCCATCCGGCCCGTAAAGACAATGAGCAGTTCTTC	CAHPARKDNEQFF
TRBV18	TRBJ1-1	.	.	TGTGCCAGCTCGCCAAGACAGGAAGTGAACACTGAAGCTTTCTTT	CASSPRQEVNTEAFF
TRBV5-1	TRBJ1-2	.	.	TGCGCCAGCAGCTTAAGGGGCAGTCAAGCTAACTATGGCTACACCTTC	CASSLRGSQANYGYTF
TRBV7-2	TRBJ2-7	.	.	TGTGCCAGCAGCGCCCGACAGGTGAGCTCCTACGAGCAGTACTTC	CASSARQVSSYEQYF
TRBV7-8	TRBJ2-7	.	.	TGTGCCAGCAGCACACAGGGTTACGAGCAGTACTTC	CASSTQGYEQYF
TRBV11-2	TRBJ2-7	.	.	TGTGCCAGCAGAGTCCGGGGGTCCTCCCCGGGCGAGCAGTACTTC	CASRVRGSSPGEQYF
TRBV5-1	TRBJ2-7	.	.	TGCGCCAGCAGCTCGGGGGAATTTAGCTCCTACGAGCAGTACTTC	CASSSGEFSSYEQYF
TRBV6-6	TRBJ1-1	.	.	TGTGCCAGCAGTTCCGAGCCTGGTCGAGCTTTCTTT	CASSSEPGRAFF
TRBV28	TRBJ1-3	.	.	TGTGCCAGCAGTTTTGCAGGAACCCTCGGGAACACCATATATTTT	CASSFAGTLGNTIYF
TRBV7-9	TRBJ1-4	.	.	TGTGCCAGCAGCTTAGGGGGGCGGTCTGAAAAACTGTTTTTT	CASSLGGRSEKLFF
TRBV2	TRBJ2-5	TRBD1	once	TGTGCCAGCAGGGGACAGGGGGGTCTGGAGACCCAGTACTTC	CASRGQGGLETQYF
TRBV7-2	TRBJ2-7	.	.	TGTGCCAGCAGCCCCGGGCCTTACTCCTACGAGCAGTACTTC	CASSPGPYSYEQYF
TRBV10-3	TRBJ2-3	.	.	TGTGCCATCAGTGTGCAGGGCGCGGATACGCAGTATTTT	CAISVQGADTQYF
TRBV5-1	TRBJ2-2	TRBD2	.	TGCGCCAGCAGCTTGGCCGTAGCGGGGCTTGACGGGGAGCTGTTTTTT	CASSLAVAGLDGELFF
TRBV7-9	TRBJ2-5	TRBD2	few	TGTGCCAGCAGCTCCAGCCGACTAGCGGGGATGGAGACCCAGTACTTC	CASSSSRLAGMETQYF
TRBV6-1	TRBJ2-4	TRBD1	.	TGTGCCAGCAGTGAAAAGTGGGACAGGCACGGGGACGGCACCAAAAACATTCAGTACTTC	CASSEKWDRHGDGTKNIQYF
TRBV5-4	TRBJ1-6	TRBD1	.	TGTGCCAGCAGCTCGGGACAGGGAACATCACCCCTCCACTTT	CASSSGQGTSPLHF
TRBV7-2	TRBJ1-2	TRBD1	.	TGTGCCAGCAGCTTAGGGCAGGGGGACTATGGCTACACCTTC	CASSLGQGDYGYTF
TRBV7-2	TRBJ2-3	.	.	TGTGCCAGCAGCTTAGTATCTATGAAGGATACGCAGTATTTT	CASSLVSMKDTQYF
TRBV6-1	TRBJ1-5	.	.	TGTGCCAGCAGTGAAGGGAACAATCAGCCCCAGCATTTT	CASSEGNNQPQHF
TRBV6-5	TRBJ1-1	.	once	TGTGCCAGCAGTTACGGACAGATGAACACTGAAGCTTTCTTT	CASSYGQMNTEAFF
TRBV2	TRBJ2-2	.	.	TGTGCCAGCAGTTCGGACCTGGGGGCGACGTTTTTT	CASSSDLGATFF
TRBV6-1	TRBJ2-1	TRBD1	.	TGTGCCAGCAGACACGGACAGGGGGACTACAATGAGCAGTTCTTC	CASRHGQGDYNEQFF
TRBV9	TRBJ2-2	.	.	TGTGCCAGCAGCGTAGGGAACAGCCTGGTCACCGGGGAGCTGTTTTTT	CASSVGNSLVTGELFF
TRBV19	TRBJ1-1	.	once	TGTGCCAGTACACGGAGGTCTGAAGCTTTCTTT	CASTRRSEAFF
TRBV21-1	TRBJ2-7	.	.	TGTGCCAGCAGCAACGGGGCGCGGAGCTCCTACGAGCAGTACTTC	CASSNGARSSYEQYF
TRBV7-2	TRBJ2-5	TRBD2	.	TGTGCCAGCAGCTTATGGCGGGGGGGCCTCGGGGAGACCCAGTACTTC	CASSLWRGGLGETQYF
TRBV28	TRBJ2-3	.	.	TGTGCCAGCAGTTTAAGAGATACGCAGTATTTT	CASSLRDTQYF